The present TCR beta chain was sequenced within a study of blood T cell repertoires in COVID-19. Profiled with immunoSEQ multiplex PCR; TCRdb holds only in-frame clones, not every one. Of 170,000 or so clones detected, approximately 85% appear once; the ten largest clones hold more than 5.5%. The V and J ends lost 7 bases and 10 bases, in that order; junction bases with no gene match: 10. The CDR3 is made up of 15 amino acids. Germline values: CDR1 SNHLY, CDR2 FYNNEI. Sequences were obtained from PBMCs or T cells enriched from blood (not recorded which). The source of this sequence is a man in his forties who had recovered from COVID-19. V gene TRBV2 combines with J gene TRBJ2-1, with TRBD2 identical over 13 bases. In DNA, the CDR3 is TGTGCCAGCACTAGCCGGACTAGCGGGGGACAAGAGCAGTTCTTC. This encodes CASTSRTSGGQEQFF.